Listed below are T cell receptor beta chains from one sample, sequenced in a study of cytomegalovirus exposure and HLA in healthy donors. Profiling relied on immunoSEQ multiplex PCR, and the TCRdb table lists in-frame clones only, not all of them. The table has approximately 280,000 clones, around 90% seen once. The sequencing input was PBMCs. Receptor source: a woman aged 18-29 years in good health and CMV-seronegative. The CDR3 runs from the conserved cysteine through the conserved F or W. The D gene is left open where the match is weak. Clone sizes are given selectively: once, few, many, or a class where the clone is expanded.

J gene	D gene	V gene	clone size	CDR3 DNA	CDR3 protein
TRBJ2-7	TRBD1	TRBV29-1	-	TGCAGCGGATCGGGACAGGGCTACGAGCAGTACTTC	CSGSGQGYEQYF
TRBJ2-2	TRBD1	TRBV19	-	TGTGCCAGTAGTAATCCGGGACAGGGAGGCACCGGGGAGCTGTTTTTT	CASSNPGQGGTGELFF
TRBJ1-5	-	TRBV7-9	-	TGTGCCAGCAGCGCCTACGGGACTTATCAGCCCCAGCATTTT	CASSAYGTYQPQHF
TRBJ1-1	-	TRBV6-5	-	TGTGCCAGCGTCTCAGAAGTGGGGGCAGCTTTCTTT	CASVSEVGAAFF
TRBJ2-3	TRBD2	TRBV7-6	few	TGTGCCAGCAGCTTAGCGGGAGGGGCAGATACGCAGTATTTT	CASSLAGGADTQYF
TRBJ1-6	-	TRBV27	-	TGTGCCAGCAGTTTACCCCAGGGGCATAATTCACCCCTCCACTTT	CASSLPQGHNSPLHF
TRBJ1-1	-	TRBV15	-	TGTGCCACCAGCAGAGGACCACAGGGCAACACTGAAGCTTTCTTT	CATSRGPQGNTEAFF
TRBJ1-2	TRBD1	TRBV5-1	-	TGCGCCAGCAGCTTCCGACAGGGAAATCACTATGGCTACACCTTC	CASSFRQGNHYGYTF
TRBJ2-5	-	TRBV13	-	TGTGCCAGCAGCTTAGCCCAGGTGTATGAGACCCAGTACTTC	CASSLAQVYETQYF
TRBJ2-7	TRBD2	TRBV4-2	-	TGTGCCAGCAGCCACCCCGGGGGGGGTCGTTCCTACGAGCAGTACTTC	CASSHPGGGRSYEQYF
TRBJ2-3	-	TRBV9	-	TGTGCCAGCAGCGGAGGGAGCACAGATACGCAGTATTTT	CASSGGSTDTQYF
TRBJ1-1	-	TRBV11-2	-	TGTGCCAGCAGCCCAGGGATATACTCGAACACTGAAGCTTTCTTT	CASSPGIYSNTEAFF
TRBJ1-1	TRBD1	TRBV7-2	-	TGTGCCAGCAGCTTACAGGGGGTGATCACTGAAGCTTTCTTT	CASSLQGVITEAFF
TRBJ2-2	-	TRBV7-2	-	TGTGCCAGCAGCTTACTCCCTATAACCGGGGAGCTGTTTTTT	CASSLLPITGELFF
TRBJ1-1	-	TRBV10-3	-	TGTGCCATCAGTGAGGAGGGCAGCACCTATAACACTGAAGCTTTCTTT	CAISEEGSTYNTEAFF
TRBJ2-4	-	TRBV2	-	TGTGCCAGCAGCGGTGAGGGATGGCGGGCCAAAAACATTCAGTACTTC	CASSGEGWRAKNIQYF
TRBJ2-1	-	TRBV7-3	-	TGTTCCAGCAGCTTATGGCTGTACAATGAGCAGTTCTTC	CSSSLWLYNEQFF
TRBJ1-5	-	TRBV6-1	-	TGTGCCAGCAGTGAAGGGGCCCAGAGAAGTCAGCCCCAGCATTTT	CASSEGAQRSQPQHF
TRBJ2-7	TRBD1	TRBV10-1	-	TGCGCCAGCAGTGCTGGGTCGTCTGGGACAGGGTCCCTCGGCGAGCAGTACTTC	CASSAGSSGTGSLGEQYF
TRBJ1-1	TRBD1	TRBV5-1	-	TGCGCCAGCAGCTTCAGTTCAGGGGGCACTGAAGCTTTCTTT	CASSFSSGGTEAFF
TRBJ2-2	TRBD1	TRBV7-8	few	TGTGCCAGCAGCTTACGGGACAGTCTAGTTACCGGGGAGCTGTTTTTT	CASSLRDSLVTGELFF
TRBJ2-3	-	TRBV4-2	-	TGTGCCAGCAGCCAAAGCACAGCGGCAGATACGCAGTATTTT	CASSQSTAADTQYF
TRBJ2-3	-	TRBV1	-	TGCACCAGCAGCCAACAAACTAGCGGGGTAGATACGCAGTATTTT	CTSSQQTSGVDTQYF
TRBJ2-7	TRBD2	TRBV10-3	-	TGTGCCATCAGTGAGCAACCGGGACTAGCGGGGTATGGGGCTTACGAGCAGTACTTC	CAISEQPGLAGYGAYEQYF
TRBJ2-5	-	TRBV9	once	TGTGCCAGCAGCGTAGCTCTAGGACAAGAGACCCAGTACTTC	CASSVALGQETQYF
TRBJ2-7	-	TRBV27	-	TGTGCCGGCAGCGAAACCGACACGGCTCCCTACGAGCAGTACTTC	CAGSETDTAPYEQYF
TRBJ1-1	-	TRBV5-1	-	TGCGCCAGCATGTGGAGGAGGGACGAGGTTTTGAGGGCTGAAGCTTTCTTT	CASMWRRDEVLRAEAFF
TRBJ1-1	TRBD1	TRBV29-1	-	TGCAGCGTTGAAGAGGATTACAGGGGGAACACTGAAGCTTTCTTT	CSVEEDYRGNTEAFF
TRBJ2-1	TRBD2	TRBV2	-	TGTGCCAGCAGCCCAGAGGGACTAGCGGAGTACAATGAGCAGTTCTTC	CASSPEGLAEYNEQFF
TRBJ1-2	-	TRBV18	-	TGTGCCAGCTCACCGGCAGGCGATAACTATGGCTACACCTTC	CASSPAGDNYGYTF
TRBJ2-2	TRBD1	TRBV7-7	-	TGTGTCGCGACAGGGGACACCGGGGAGCTGTTTTTT	CVATGDTGELFF
TRBJ2-3	-	TRBV7-3	-	TGTGCCAGCAGCTCCCCGCAAACTGCGAAGCAGTATTTT	CASSSPQTAKQYF
TRBJ2-3	TRBD2	TRBV4-1	-	TGCGCCAGCAGCCAACTTAGCGGGGGGAGCACAGATACGCAGTATTTT	CASSQLSGGSTDTQYF
TRBJ1-1	-	TRBV13	few	TGTGCCAGCAGCCCTCCGGGGGAGACTGAAGCTTTCTTT	CASSPPGETEAFF
TRBJ2-7	TRBD2	TRBV9	-	TGTGCCAGCAGCGTAGGTCCGGGGGGGCAGGAAGAGCAGTACTTC	CASSVGPGGQEEQYF
TRBJ2-1	TRBD2	TRBV7-6	once	TGTGCCAGCAGCGTGACTAGCGGGGGTCTGGATGAGCAGTTCTTC	CASSVTSGGLDEQFF
TRBJ2-1	TRBD2	TRBV4-1	-	TGCGCCAGCAGAGGACTAGGATGGAGGTCCTACAATGAGCAGTTCTTC	CASRGLGWRSYNEQFF
TRBJ1-4	TRBD1	TRBV6-1	-	TGTGCCAGCAGTGAAATGGGGGGAAGAGGACAGGGAGTTGAAAAACTGTTTTTT	CASSEMGGRGQGVEKLFF
TRBJ2-3	TRBD2	TRBV11-3	-	TGTGCCAGCAGCTTGGGGGGGGTAGAAACTCGCACAGATACGCAGTATTTT	CASSLGGVETRTDTQYF
TRBJ2-1	-	TRBV30	-	TGTGCCTGGGACCAGACGGGAACCTCCTACAATGAGCAGTTCTTC	CAWDQTGTSYNEQFF
TRBJ1-2	-	TRBV18	-	TGTGCCAGCTCACCAGGCCTCTATGGCTACACCTTC	CASSPGLYGYTF
TRBJ2-1	-	TRBV11-2	-	TGTGCCAGCAGCTTAGAAGGGGCTTACAATGAGCAGTTCTTC	CASSLEGAYNEQFF
TRBJ2-3	TRBD2	TRBV4-1	-	TGCGCCAGCAGCCCATTAGCGGGGGAGGCCACAGATACGCAGTATTTT	CASSPLAGEATDTQYF
TRBJ2-7	-	TRBV29-1	-	TGCAGCGTGGTCGGGACAACCTACGAGCAGTACTTC	CSVVGTTYEQYF
TRBJ1-4	TRBD1	TRBV29-1	-	TGCAGCGTCCACTGGGACAGCCCTAATGAAAAACTGTTTTTT	CSVHWDSPNEKLFF
TRBJ1-6	-	TRBV27	-	TGTGCCAGCGGTTTTCGAACAGGGATTTTGAGTTCACCCCTCCACTTT	CASGFRTGILSSPLHF
TRBJ1-2	TRBD1	TRBV5-1	-	TGCGCCAGCAGCCTGGACAGGGGCAGCGGCTACACCTTC	CASSLDRGSGYTF
TRBJ1-2	-	TRBV30	-	TGTGCCTGGAGTCGCCGGGGGGCATACTACTATGGCTACACCTTC	CAWSRRGAYYYGYTF
TRBJ2-5	-	TRBV7-3	-	TGTGCCAGCAGCTTAAGCGGTCGCGCGGGGGCGGAAGAGCAGTACTTC	CASSLSGRAGAEEQYF
TRBJ1-2	TRBD1	TRBV9	once	TGTGCCAGCAGCATCCCCGGGACAGGGGACGACTATGGCTACACCTTC	CASSIPGTGDDYGYTF
TRBJ2-3	TRBD1	TRBV13	-	TGTGCCAGCAGCTTCGAGAGGGGGCGCACAGATACGCAGTATTTT	CASSFERGRTDTQYF
TRBJ2-3	-	TRBV5-1	-	TGCGCCAGCAGCGGGACAGGACGGCGGGGGGGCCCGAAAACAGATACGCAGTATTTT	CASSGTGRRGGPKTDTQYF